This TCR beta chain was captured in a study of T cell repertoires in cytomegalovirus infection. Study at large: Used in the study were CMV epitopes, some recently identified and HLA-C-restricted, others well-studied and HLA-B-restricted. CMV infection together with matching HLA type was indicated by public TCR beta signatures.

Study findings and constraints: Ex vivo, HLA-C-restricted CMV-specific TCR beta clonotypes prevailed over the rest of the response. Of the TCR beta families, the public ones yielded a cumulative frequency that identified carriers of CMV plus the relevant HLA.

TCRdb reprocessed the reads with MiXCR, giving one entry per CDR3 protein. Of around 750,000 distinct CDR3 sequences listed, about 31% were seen once; the top ten hold approximately 13%. Trimming cost V 5 bases and J 6 bases, with 16 bases left between them. This CDR3 comprises 14 residues. The germline V gene encodes CDR1 SGHVS and CDR2 FNYEAQ. As concerns this clonotype: Its target is unknown.

V usage is TRBV7-6 and J usage is TRBJ2-5; no definite D call. The TCR sequence derives from a human donor in good health (CMV status not recorded). Some clones in this sample may be carry-over from other donors' samples. The specimen was cultured CD8+ T cells from PBMCs, collected from culture after CMV antigen stimulation. CDR3 amino acids: CASSPRITNQTQYF. CDR3 DNA: TGTGCCAGCAGCCCTAGAATTACTAACCAGACCCAGTACTTC.